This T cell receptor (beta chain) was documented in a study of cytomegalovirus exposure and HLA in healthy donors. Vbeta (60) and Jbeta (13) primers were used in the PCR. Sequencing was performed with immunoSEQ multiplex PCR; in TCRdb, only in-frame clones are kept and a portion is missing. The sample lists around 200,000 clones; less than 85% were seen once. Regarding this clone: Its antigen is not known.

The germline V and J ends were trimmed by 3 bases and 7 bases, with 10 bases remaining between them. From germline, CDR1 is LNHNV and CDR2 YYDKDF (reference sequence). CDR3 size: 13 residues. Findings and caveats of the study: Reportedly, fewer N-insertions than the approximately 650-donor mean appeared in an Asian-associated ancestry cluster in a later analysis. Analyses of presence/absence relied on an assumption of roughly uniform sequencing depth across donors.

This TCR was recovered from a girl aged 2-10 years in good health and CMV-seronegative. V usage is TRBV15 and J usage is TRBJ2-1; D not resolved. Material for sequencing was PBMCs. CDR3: CATSREPRNEQFF. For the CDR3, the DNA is TGTGCCACCAGCAGGGAACCTAGGAATGAGCAGTTCTTC.